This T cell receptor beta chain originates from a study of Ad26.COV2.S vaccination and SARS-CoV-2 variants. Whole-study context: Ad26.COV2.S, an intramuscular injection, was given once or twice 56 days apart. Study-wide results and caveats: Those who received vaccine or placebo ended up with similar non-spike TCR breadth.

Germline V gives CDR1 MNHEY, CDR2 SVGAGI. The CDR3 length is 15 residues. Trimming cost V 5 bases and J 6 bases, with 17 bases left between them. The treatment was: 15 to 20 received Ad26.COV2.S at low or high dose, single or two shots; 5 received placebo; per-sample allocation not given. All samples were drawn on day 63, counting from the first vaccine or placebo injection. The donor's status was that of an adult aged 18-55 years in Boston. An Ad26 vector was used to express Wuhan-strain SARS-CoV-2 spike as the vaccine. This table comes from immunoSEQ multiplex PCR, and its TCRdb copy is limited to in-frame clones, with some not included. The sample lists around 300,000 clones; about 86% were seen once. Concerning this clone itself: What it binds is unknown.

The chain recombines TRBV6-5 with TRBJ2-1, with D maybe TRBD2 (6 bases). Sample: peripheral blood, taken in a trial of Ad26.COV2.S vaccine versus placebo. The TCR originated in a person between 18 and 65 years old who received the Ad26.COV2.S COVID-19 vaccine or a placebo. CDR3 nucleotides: TGTGCCAGCAGTCCTGCTTTGGGGGGAACCAATGAGCAGTTCTTC. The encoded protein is CASSPALGGTNEQFF.